This TCR beta chain was captured by sequencing in a study of T cell responses to AZD1222 COVID-19 vaccine. Whole-study findings and limits: Only five or six individuals given AZD1222 were seropositive at baseline. The breadth and depth of Spike-specific TCRs increased once two AZD1222 doses had been given.

A note on this clone: The target antigen is unknown.

Sequenced by immunoSEQ multiplex PCR; TCRdb stores in-frame clones only, minus some. The profile shows about 120,000 clones, about 89% of them singletons. Germline CDR1 and CDR2: MGHRA and YSYEKL. Trimming shortened V by 0 bases and J by 5 bases, and 4 bases separated the two germline ends. The CDR3 has 12 amino acids. The chain is built from TRBV4-1 and TRBJ1-1; no reliable D call. This clonotype was obtained from an adult in good health. Specimen: peripheral blood, collected on day 0 of MenACWY control vaccination. CDR3 sequence (DNA): TGCGCCAGCAGCCAAGAGTGGACTGAAGCTTTCTTT. Translation gives CASSQEWTEAFF.